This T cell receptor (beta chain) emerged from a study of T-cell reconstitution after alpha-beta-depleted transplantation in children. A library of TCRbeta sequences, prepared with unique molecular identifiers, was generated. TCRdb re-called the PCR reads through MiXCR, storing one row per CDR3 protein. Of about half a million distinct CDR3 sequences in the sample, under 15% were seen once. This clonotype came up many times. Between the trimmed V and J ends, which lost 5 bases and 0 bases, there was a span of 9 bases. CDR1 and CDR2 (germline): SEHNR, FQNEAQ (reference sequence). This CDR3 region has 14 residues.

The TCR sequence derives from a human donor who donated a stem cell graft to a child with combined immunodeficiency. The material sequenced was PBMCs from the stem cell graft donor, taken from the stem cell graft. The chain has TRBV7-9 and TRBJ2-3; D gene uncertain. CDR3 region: CASSMTTSTDTQYF. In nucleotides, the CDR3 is TGTGCCAGCAGCATGACAACTAGCACAGATACGCAGTATTTT.